Each of the 9 T cell receptor beta chains below was sequenced from the same sample in a study of T-cell memory formation after mild COVID-19. Each CDR3 protein gets one entry after TCRdb re-called the 5' RACE reads with MiXCR. The table has about 130,000 distinct CDR3 sequences, around 27% seen once. What was sequenced was PBMCs or a T cell subset sorted from them (not recorded which). Every receptor here comes from an adult woman who had mild COVID-19 (a few samples of this study predate the infection). Cell type and time point are not known.

This clonotype was counted a few times. The chain is built from TRBV6-2 or TRBV6-3 and TRBJ2-7, with TRBD1 as a possible D gene (6 bases). Trimming pared 5 bases from V and 7 bases from J, leaving 12 bases between. CDR1 is MNHEY and CDR2 is SVGEGT in the germline V gene. CDR3 length: 12 amino acids. The DNA of the CDR3 is TGTGCCAGCAGTACACAGGGCGGGGAGCAGTACTTC. Translating it yields CASSTQGGEQYF.

V gene TRBV9 combines with J gene TRBJ2-3; perhaps TRBD1 as D (5 bases). V gave up 6 bases and J gave up 2 bases, with 13 bases separating them. Germline CDR1 reads SGDLS; CDR2 reads YYNGEE. This CDR3 is built from 14 residues. CDR3 loop: CASNGQGLTDTQYF. DNA of the CDR3: TGTGCCAGCAACGGGCAGGGCCTCACAGATACGCAGTATTTT.

This clonotype was detected only a few times. The genes are TRBV2 and TRBJ1-1; TRBD1 aligns across 7 bases. Germline lookup yields CDR1 SNHLY and CDR2 FYNNEI. The CDR3 consists of 15 residues. V trimming: 3 bases; J trimming: 3 bases; junction bases outside the gene matches: 7. In nucleotides, the CDR3 is TGTGCCAGCAGTGAGAGGGGACAGTCACACACTGAAGCTTTCTTT. It yields the protein CASSERGQSHTEAFF.

This clonotype was counted between two and nine times. The chain recombines TRBV19 with TRBJ2-7; no clear D. This CDR3 has 14 amino acids. V was trimmed by 5 bases and J by 3 bases, leaving 14 bases between them. CDR1 and CDR2 (germline): LNHDA, SQIVND (reference sequence). The CDR3 sequence is CASSAASSNYEQYF. CDR3 DNA: TGTGCCAGTAGTGCGGCTAGTTCAAACTACGAGCAGTACTTC.

This clonotype was observed a few times. The chain links TRBV5-4 to TRBJ1-5; a possible D gene is TRBD1 (5 bases). CDR3 length: 13 amino acids. CDR1 is SGHNT, CDR2 YYREEE, per germline (reference sequence). V lost 1 base and J lost 5, with 7 bases in between. CDR3 nucleotides: TGTGCCAGCAGCTTGTGGGGGGATCAGCCCCAGCATTTT. This encodes CASSLWGDQPQHF.

This clonotype has a handful of counts. This rearrangement joins TRBV9 to TRBJ2-1; no clear D gene. Germline V gives CDR1 SGDLS, CDR2 YYNGEE. The V and J ends lost 5 bases and 5 bases respectively, with 8 bases between them. The CDR3 consists of 12 residues. CDR3 bases: TGTGCCAGCAGTTACCATAACAATGAGCAGTTCTTC. Amino acids: CASSYHNNEQFF.

The chain joins TRBV11-1 to TRBJ2-3; D is unresolved. V dropped 3 bases and J dropped 6 bases, with 7 bases sitting between them. This CDR3 comprises 12 residues. Germline V gives CDR1 SGHAT, CDR2 FQDESV (reference sequence). The CDR3 is CASSFHWDTQYF. CDR3 nucleotide sequence: TGTGCCAGCAGCTTCCATTGGGATACGCAGTATTTT. The whole variable domain, remainder taken from reference TRBV11-1 and TRBJ2-3, is EAEVAQSPRYKITEKSQAVAFWCDPISGHATLYWYRQILGQGPELLVQFQDESVVDDSQLPKDRFSAERLKGVDSTLKIQPAELGDSAMYLCASSFHWDTQYFGPGTRLTVL.

This rearrangement joins TRBV7-6 to TRBJ2-1; D not resolved. V lost 3 bases, J lost 9 bases, and 6 bases lay in between. Germline CDR1 reads SGHVS; CDR2 reads FNYEAQ. The CDR3 is 11 amino acids. In DNA, the CDR3 is TGTGCCAGCAGCTTGGCGAGTGAGCAGTTCTTC. Residues: CASSLASEQFF.

The chain is built from TRBV6-5 and TRBJ2-2; D is uncertain. Germline CDR1 reads MNHEY; CDR2 reads SVGAGI. Trimming pared 4 bases from V and 1 base from J, leaving 7 bases between. The CDR3 contains 14 residues. The CDR3 DNA sequence: TGTGCCAGCAGTTTCGACCAGAACACCGGGGAGCTGTTTTTT. Residues: CASSFDQNTGELFF.